This T cell receptor (beta chain) was obtained from a study of blood T cell repertoires in COVID-19. Study-wide context: Collection of acute and convalescent COVID-19 samples took place in the United States, Italy and Spain. T cells, B-cell-depleted T cells, or PBMCs provided the cDNA or gDNA that served as material.

The V and J ends lost 4 bases and 2 bases, in that order; junction bases with no gene match: 2. The CDR3 has 14 amino acids. Authors' methods: Amplification with reference gene primers provided the estimates of nucleated cell counts. The table came from immunoSEQ multiplex PCR; TCRdb's copy has only in-frame clones and leaves some out. V, J and clone size are taken as reported in that table, and D and trimming were inferred from the DNA itself. The sample lists around 24,000 clones, almost 90% seen once, with 7.5% to 8% in the top ten. The chain links TRBV23-1 to TRBJ2-4; 7 bases are shared with TRBD2. TRBV23-1 is designated an ORF whose function remains uncertain. This clonotype was obtained from a human donor in a cohort sampled during active COVID-19. The material sequenced was peripheral blood. CDR3 sequence (DNA): TGCGCCAGCAGTCGGGGAGGGACCAAAAACATTCAGTACTTC. This codes for CASSRGGTKNIQYF.